This TCR beta chain was sequenced during a study of siplizumab effects on memory and regulatory T cells (dated by TCRdb to the late 2010s). About the study as a whole: The study examined how the anti-CD2 antibody siplizumab affects alloreactive T-cell subsets in allogeneic mixed lymphocyte reactions built from human PBMCs. Results the study describes overall, beyond this receptor: Roughly 75-96% of proliferating CD4+ or CD8+ clones could not be assigned a naive or memory phenotype. The cumulative frequency of alloreactive sequences traceable to unstimulated CD4+ memory T cells was significantly reduced by siplizumab. Among mappable alloreactive CD4+ clones, the Treg-derived fraction averaged about 75% with siplizumab versus about 27% in control reactions. Unstimulated naive T cells appeared more diverse than memory T cells, and naive cells seemed to contribute substantially to the alloresponse. Because sequences at frequencies below about 10^-5 were poorly captured, only a minor fraction of alloreactive clones could be mapped back to unstimulated subsets. Whether proliferating Tregs from siplizumab cultures were suppressive was not functionally confirmed.

In addition, sequencing in three donor pairs included unstimulated CD8+ effector memory subsets alongside CD4+ naive, CD8+ naive, CD8+ TEMRA and CD4+ memory subsets. TCRbeta CDR3 sequencing was performed on sorted unstimulated T cells and on proliferating T cells recovered from mixed lymphocyte reactions. Fresh whole blood from nine to eleven HLA-typed healthy donors was used to isolate PBMCs. Regarding this clone: Its antigen is still unknown. No per-base quality is available; no much larger clone lies one base away.

The library was prepared using the immunoSEQ multiplex PCR assay. Roughly 10^5 TCR templates per sample were assayed on the deep sequencing platform. Genomic DNA extracted from sorted T cells was used for TCRbeta CDR3 sequencing. The original pipeline was this. The R programming language was used for clonal analysis of TCRbeta CDR3 data. Comparing unstimulated samples against CFSE-low samples taken after the reaction was how alloreactive CD4+ and CD8+ clones were defined. Regulatory or non-regulatory origin was assigned to alloreactive CD4+ clones by matching of sequences to sorted unstimulated Treg and non-Treg repertoires. As stored in TCRdb, this immuneACCESS dataset retains in-frame rearrangements with V and J assigned. A fraction of the clones does not appear; measured against another copy, unresolved V genes explain less than half of the discrepancy, and the remainder lacks a known reason. V, J and clone size are those of that table, while D and trimming were read from the DNA. The sample contains around 58,000 clones, roughly 80% of them found a single time. Of the sample, roughly 3.8% is held by the ten largest clones.

The sequence came from a human donor in good health. The specimen sequenced was memory CD4+ T cells sorted from blood. In the paper's terms, the cell subset or site label means: unstimulated CD4+ memory T cells.

The nucleotides are TGTGCCAGCAGCTACCGGGCCTTAAATCAGCCCCAGCATTTT. Translated, it reads CASSYRALNQPQHF. The rearrangement joined TRBV5-6 to TRBJ1-5, with the D segment identity uncertain. The germline V gene encodes CDR1 SGHDT and CDR2 YYEEEE. Measured from the cysteine to the phenylalanine, the CDR3 is 14 residues long. The entry retains the CDR3 DNA only, 42 bases that are in frame from base 1. V is pared back by 3 bases and J by 4 bases, with 11 bases lying between the germline termini. Joined to the reference TRBV5-6 and TRBJ1-5 proteins, this CDR3 gives the full variable domain: DAGVTQSPTHLIKTRGQQVTLRCSPKSGHDTVSWYQQALGQGPQFIFQYYEEEERQRGNFPDRFSGHQFPNYSSELNVNALLLGDSALYLCASSYRALNQPQHFGDGTRLSIL.